The clone carrying this TCR beta chain came up a few times. The antigen remains unidentified. This sample was taken from a study of spatial heterogeneity in lung cancer. Study information: Across the raw uncorrected reads, a unique TCR and UMI combination was observed, on average, more than ten times. Overall study findings and caveats: Detection of ubiquitous tumor TCRs in blood was higher at resection than follow-up.

MiXCR was run by TCRdb on the 5' RACE reads, yielding one entry per CDR3 protein. The data contain 75,000 or so distinct CDR3 sequences, 8% of them singletons. Per germline, CDR1 LNHDA and CDR2 SQIVND (reference sequence). Deletions cut 0 bases from V and 6 bases from J, with 10 bases between. This CDR3 region has 14 residues. The time point is: sample taken at primary tumor resection. A total of around 76 untreated early-stage non-small cell lung cancer patients served as donors. Sequencing was performed on whole RNA extracted from tumor and nontumor lung tissue, or from frozen PBMC, and the material was left unsorted.

The source of this sequence is a male donor with early-stage non-small cell lung cancer. This specimen consisted of PBMCs, obtained at surgery. V usage is TRBV19 and J usage is TRBJ2-3; no clear D. The DNA for the CDR3 is TGTGCCAGTAGTATAGATCCCCTCTTGGATACGCAGTATTTT. Amino acid sequence: CASSIDPLLDTQYF.